These 29 T cell receptor beta chains came from one sample sequenced in a study of vaccination and CD4 T cells after COVID-19. Treatment defined: approximately 9-day PBMC culture with coronavirus spike peptide pools or control peptides (ViraFEST assay). The antigens of these receptors remain unknown. Sequencing of cultured CD4+ T cell DNA used the Oncomine TCR Beta short-read assay. TCRdb re-analysed the PCR reads in MiXCR, keeping a single row per CDR3 protein. This repertoire shows more than 9,000 distinct CDR3 sequences, 45% to 50% found once; its top ten account for under 25%. This specimen consisted of cultured CD4+ T cells from blood, obtained after SARS-CoV-2 vaccination. Receptors were obtained from a human donor with COVID-19.

The sample holds a few counts of this clonotype. The chain couples TRBV24-1 to TRBJ2-7; D is unresolved. Germline CDR1 KGHDR, CDR2 SFDVKD. V dropped 4 bases and J dropped 3 bases, with 12 bases sitting between them. The CDR3 is 14 amino acids. CDR3 sequence (DNA): TGTGCCACCAGTGACCGCGGACCTCTCTACGAGCAGTACTTC. Protein sequence: CATSDRGPLYEQYF.

This clonotype has only a few counts. The CDR3 sequence is CSASSDRGPREQFF. The CDR3 DNA sequence: TGCAGTGCTAGTTCCGACAGGGGGCCCCGCGAGCAGTTCTTC. J is TRBJ2-1 and V is TRBV20-1; 10 bases line up with TRBD1. Trimming cost V 3 bases and J 10 bases; bases outside gene matches: 9. The germline V gene has CDR1 DFQATT and CDR2 SNEGSKA (reference sequence). This CDR3 has 14 residues.

The V gene is TRBV7-3, the J gene TRBJ2-5; 8 positions agree with TRBD1. The CDR3 loop spans 15 amino acids. Trimming removed 5 bases from V and 1 base from J; junction bases left unmatched: 6. Germline CDR1 is SGHTA and CDR2 is FQGTGA. The CDR3 DNA follows: TGTGCCAGCAGCCTCGGCAGGGGGCCCCAAGAGACCCAGTACTTC. Translation gives CASSLGRGPQETQYF.

This clonotype was picked up a small number of times. The chain recombines TRBV19 with TRBJ2-5; D unresolved. The length of the CDR3 is 14 residues. Trimming pared 1 base from V and 6 bases from J, leaving 12 bases between. Germline V gives CDR1 LNHDA, CDR2 SQIVND (reference sequence). In nucleotides, the CDR3 is TGTGCCAGTAGTATAGGCCCAGTTTCGAAGACCCAGTACTTC. Translating gives CASSIGPVSKTQYF.

This clonotype was seen more than once but under ten times. The chain carries TRBV7-2 and TRBJ2-7, with D tentatively TRBD1 (6 bases). V gave up 1 base and J gave up 2 bases, with 9 bases separating them. This CDR3 has 14 amino acids. Germline V lookup: CDR1 SGHTA, CDR2 FQGNSA. The CDR3 sequence: CASSLDRAAYEQYF. DNA for the CDR3: TGTGCCAGCAGCTTAGACAGGGCAGCCTACGAGCAGTACTTC.

The rearrangement uses TRBV20-1 and TRBJ2-1; the D gene could be TRBD1 or TRBD2 (5 bases each). CDR1 and CDR2 (germline): DFQATT, SNEGSKA (reference sequence). There are 11 residues in the CDR3. V lost 1 base, J lost 9 bases, and 7 bases lay in between. The DNA for the CDR3 is TGCAGTGCTAGAGCGGGGACTGAGCAGTTCTTC. Protein product: CSARAGTEQFF.

The chain carries TRBV11-2 and TRBJ2-7; TRBD1 agrees at 8 bases. V lost 5 bases, J lost 6 bases, and 15 bases stayed unmatched. Germline values: CDR1 SGHAT, CDR2 FQNNGV. CDR3 size: 16 residues. The CDR3 protein is CASSRTNWDRSSEQYF. The CDR3 region has the DNA TGTGCCAGCAGCAGAACGAACTGGGACAGGAGTTCCGAGCAGTACTTC.

The chain employs TRBV6-4 and TRBJ2-1; TRBD1 might be the D (6 bases). Germline CDR1 MRHNA, CDR2 SNTAGT. Trimming pared 0 bases from V and 6 bases from J, leaving 15 bases between. This CDR3 spans 16 amino acids. The CDR3 reads CASSDSGAVGTNEQFF. CDR3 bases: TGTGCCAGCAGTGACTCGGGGGCGGTTGGGACCAATGAGCAGTTCTTC.

The chain is built from TRBV19 and TRBJ1-5; a weak D match, TRBD1 (6 bases). V gave up 3 bases and J gave up 7 bases, with 13 bases separating them. CDR1 LNHDA and CDR2 SQIVND come from the germline V gene (reference sequence). CDR3 length equals 14 residues. The CDR3 bases are TGTGCCAGTAGTATCATCACAGGGAAACAGCCCCAGCATTTT. Its protein is CASSIITGKQPQHF.

This sequence joins TRBV6-5 and TRBJ2-5, with TRBD2 as a possible D gene (8 bases). CDR1 and CDR2 from the germline V gene are MNHEY and SVGAGI. The CDR3 has 15 residues. The V end lost 2 bases, the J end lost 7 bases, and 17 bases lay between the germline ends. The CDR3 loop reads CASSYGGGQGGTQYF. The CDR3 nucleotides read TGTGCCAGCAGTTACGGCGGGGGGCAGGGGGGGACCCAGTACTTC.

V gene TRBV6-1 combines with J gene TRBJ2-3, with a tentative D call TRBD1 (6 bases). The CDR3 loop spans 14 amino acids. The germline V gene has CDR1 MNHNS and CDR2 SASEGT. The V gene lost 3 bases and the J gene lost 10 bases, with 17 bases spanning the gap. CDR3 sequence reads: CASSDQQGMHAQYF. Written as DNA, the CDR3 is TGTGCCAGCAGTGATCAGCAGGGGATGCACGCGCAGTATTTT.

The gene calls are TRBV7-8 and TRBJ1-2; 9 nucleotides line up with TRBD1. This CDR3 is built from 16 residues. Germline trimming cut 5 bases from V and 4 bases from J; bases unmatched to any gene: 11. Germline V gene sequence: CDR1 SGHVS, CDR2 FQNEAQ. CDR3 region: CASSSITTGGSYGYTF. CDR3 sequence (DNA): TGTGCCAGCAGCAGTATAACGACAGGGGGGAGCTATGGCTACACCTTC.

The V call is TRBV5-1, the J call TRBJ2-7; D unclear. The CDR3 runs to 15 residues. Per germline, CDR1 SGHRS and CDR2 YFSETQ. The V end was cut by 0 bases, the J end by 3 bases, with 13 bases between. The CDR3 spells CASSLDLGRDYEQYF. Written as DNA, the CDR3 is TGCGCCAGCAGCTTGGACTTAGGGCGAGACTACGAGCAGTACTTC.

The CDR3 DNA sequence: TGTGCCAGCAGCTTATTTAAAGGTTCTGATACGCAGTATTTT. It encodes CASSLFKGSDTQYF. The V and J genes are TRBV7-2 and TRBJ2-3; no definite D call. Germline CDR1 and CDR2: SGHTA and FQGNSA. The CDR3 loop spans 14 amino acids. V was clipped by 2 bases and J by 6 bases, with 12 bases between them.

The rearrangement uses TRBV2 and TRBJ2-2; D may be TRBD1 or TRBD2 (6 bases each). V lost 1 base and J 2 bases, leaving 11 bases between the germline ends. CDR1 and CDR2 (germline): SNHLY, FYNNEI. This CDR3 region has 16 residues. The CDR3 reads CASSEVRGRNTGELFF. The DNA for the CDR3 is TGTGCCAGCAGTGAAGTCCGGGGGCGAAACACCGGGGAGCTGTTTTTT.

The chain uses TRBV6-1 and TRBJ1-5, with TRBD1 matching 12 bases. The CDR3 contains 16 residues. Germline CDR1 and CDR2: MNHNS and SASEGT. The trim removed 3 bases at V and 7 bases at J, leaving 7 bases unmatched. CDR3: CASSEGDRGRRQPQHF. The CDR3, as DNA: TGTGCCAGCAGTGAGGGGGACAGGGGGCGGAGACAGCCCCAGCATTTT.

This clonotype was seen a few times. This chain uses TRBV7-6 with TRBJ2-7; the match to TRBD1 covers 12 bases. The CDR3 covers 16 residues. Trimming took 4 bases from V and 6 from J; bases not matched to a gene: 10. CDR1 and CDR2 from the germline V gene are SGHVS and FNYEAQ. In DNA form, the CDR3 reads TGTGCCAGCAGCTCAAATCCGGGACAGGGGGCGCGCGAGCAGTACTTC. Its translation is CASSSNPGQGAREQYF. The variable domain in full, completed from reference TRBV7-6 and TRBJ2-7, reads GAGVSQSPRYKVTKRGQDVALRCDPISGHVSLYWYRQALGQGPEFLTYFNYEAQQDKSGLPNDRFSAERPEGSISTLTIQRTEQRDSAMYRCASSSNPGQGAREQYFGPGTRLTVT.

This clonotype was detected only a few times. CDR3 protein: CATSRDRTSGGPSSYNEQFF. CDR3 nucleotide sequence: TGTGCCACCAGCAGAGATAGGACTAGCGGGGGGCCGAGCTCCTACAATGAGCAGTTCTTC. The gene calls are TRBV15 and TRBJ2-1; 14 nucleotides agree with TRBD2. The CDR3 has 20 residues. The J segment lost 0 bases and the V segment lost 0 bases, leaving 7 bases of the junction unmatched. CDR1 and CDR2 (germline): LNHNV, YYDKDF (reference sequence).

This clonotype was detected a few times. This chain connects TRBV24-1 to TRBJ1-5; 10 bases are a match to TRBD1. The CDR3 contains 14 residues. V was pared by 9 bases and J by 3 bases, with 4 bases of the junction left unmatched. Looked up from germline, CDR1 is KGHDR and CDR2 is SFDVKD. CDR3 DNA sequence: TGTGCCACCCAGACAGGGGGCCCCAATCAGCCCCAGCATTTT. This encodes CATQTGGPNQPQHF.

V usage is TRBV28 and J usage is TRBJ1-5; a weak D match, TRBD1 (5 bases). The germline V gene encodes CDR1 MDHEN and CDR2 SYDVKM. The CDR3 runs to 15 residues. V lost 11 bases to trimming and J lost 6 bases, with 23 bases between them. As DNA, the CDR3 is TGTGCCTCCAGAGGACCGGAGGGGTCAACTCAGCCCCAGCATTTT. As protein: CASRGPEGSTQPQHF.

The sample holds a few counts of this clonotype. V is TRBV15 and J is TRBJ2-5, with 10 bases identical to TRBD1. The V gene end was trimmed by 6 bases and the J gene end by 5 bases; junction bases not matched to a gene: 9. This CDR3 has 15 residues. From germline, CDR1 is LNHNV and CDR2 YYDKDF (reference sequence). The CDR3 region has the DNA TGTGCCACCAGTCTGACAGGGGGCTGGGGGGAGACCCAGTACTTC. It encodes CATSLTGGWGETQYF.

This clonotype was seen a handful of times. Compared with germline, one end of the junction differs, possibly owing to a read error. The J gene is TRBJ1-2, the V gene TRBV7-7; TRBD1 matches 9 bases. The CDR3 totals 17 residues. Germline V CDR1 and CDR2: SSHAT, FNYEAQ (reference sequence). The CDR3 DNA reads as TGTGCTAGCAGCAATAGGCCAACCGGGACAGGGAACTATGGCTACACCTTC. Residues: CASSNRPTGTGNYGYTF. Full variable domain (rest looked up from reference TRBV7-7 and TRBJ1-2): GAGVSQSPRYKVTKRGQDVTLRCDPISSHATLYWYQQALGQGPEFLTYFNYEAQPDKSGLPSDRFSAERPEGSISTLTIQRTEQRDSAMYRCASSNRPTGTGNYGYTFGSGTRLTVV.

The V and J genes are TRBV6-2 or TRBV6-3 and TRBJ2-5, with 9 bases lining up with TRBD2. CDR3 length: 14 residues. Trimming took 7 bases from V and 3 from J; bases not matched to a gene: 6. Germline CDR1 MNHEY, CDR2 SVGEGT. For the CDR3, the DNA is TGTGCCAGCATCCGCGGGGGGGAGGAAGAGACCCAGTACTTC. Amino acids: CASIRGGEEETQYF.

This clonotype was seen a few times. V usage is TRBV20-1 and J usage is TRBJ2-3, with 7 bases matching TRBD2. The length of the CDR3 is 15 residues. V shed 4 bases and J 2 bases; nucleotides not matched to a gene: 9. Germline V gene lookup returns CDR1 DFQATT and CDR2 SNEGSKA (reference sequence). CDR3 DNA sequence: TGCAGTGCTACCCGAGGAGCGGGGAACACAGATACGCAGTATTTT. Translated, it gives CSATRGAGNTDTQYF.

This chain uses TRBV5-4 with TRBJ1-2; 7 nucleotides match TRBD1. The germline V gene encodes CDR1 SGHNT and CDR2 YYREEE (reference sequence). The V gene end was trimmed by 0 bases and the J gene end by 11 bases; junction bases not matched to a gene: 13. CDR3 length equals 15 residues. As DNA, the CDR3 is TGTGCCAGCAGCTTGGGTGTAGGGTCAGGGGGACTTTACACCTTC. This encodes CASSLGVGSGGLYTF.

This sequence joins TRBV4-3 and TRBJ2-1; 7 nucleotides agree with TRBD2. The J segment lost 4 bases and the V segment lost 4 bases, leaving 7 bases of the junction unmatched. In germline, CDR1 is LGHNA, CDR2 YSLEER. The CDR3 is made up of 15 amino acids. The CDR3: CASSRAAGVYNEQFF. The DNA for the CDR3 is TGCGCCAGCAGCCGGGCGGCGGGAGTTTACAATGAGCAGTTCTTC.

This clonotype was seen more than once but under ten times. V is TRBV12-3 or TRBV12-4 and J is TRBJ1-1; no clear D. V was clipped by 5 bases and J by 1 base, with 11 bases between them. The CDR3 covers 14 residues. Here the CDR3 reads CASSPRNRNTEAFF. CDR3 in DNA: TGTGCCAGCAGTCCTCGTAATAGGAACACTGAAGCTTTCTTT.

In this sample, this clonotype turned up a few times. The V call is TRBV11-2, the J call TRBJ1-3, with D perhaps matching TRBD1 (6 bases). The ends were cut back, 7 bases at V and 7 bases at J, with 17 bases in the middle. The CDR3 runs to 14 residues. The germline V gene encodes CDR1 SGHAT and CDR2 FQNNGV. The CDR3 protein is CASKHRVSGNTIYF. The CDR3 DNA sequence: TGTGCCAGCAAACACAGGGTGTCCGGCAACACCATATATTTT.

This clonotype has a handful of counts. V usage is TRBV5-1 and J usage is TRBJ1-1; perhaps TRBD1 as D (6 bases). Germline CDR1 reads SGHRS; CDR2 reads YFSETQ. Trimming took 2 bases from V and 5 from J, leaving 13 bases between them. The CDR3 contains 14 residues. Here the CDR3 reads CASSLQGGGTEAFF. The CDR3 coding sequence is TGCGCCAGCAGCTTACAGGGAGGGGGAACTGAAGCTTTCTTT.